This record concerns one T cell receptor beta chain sequence. The antigen it recognizes is unknown. Base qualities are not provided; no much larger clone lies one nucleotide away. The entry originates in a study of T cell responses to AZD1222 COVID-19 vaccine (dated by TCRdb to the early 2020s). Study-wide context: TCR sequencing covered some 250 trial participants: roughly 200 given two doses of AZD1222 and 26 given two doses of MenACWY control vaccine. Trial participants were enrolled by age into subgroups of 18-55, 56-69 and 70-plus years, and around 150, 29 and 61 TCR-sequenced participants, respectively, were included in these subgroups.

Per the publication, the time point label means: about 28 days (+/-7) after the second vaccine dose. AZD1222 recipients whose second dose came at about 4 weeks and those whose second dose came at about 12 weeks were combined into one group, since spike-specific TCR depth and breadth did not differ between the two schedules. The vaccinee samples were drawn from two UK trials, COV001 and COV002, one of which was a single-blind randomized controlled phase 2/3 trial testing AZD1222 (ChAdOx1 nCoV-19) in healthy adults. Trial participant PBMC samples were collected at day 0 and day 28 after the second dose for TCRbeta chain sequencing. Broader findings and caveats from the paper: Reportedly, close to half of the unique spike-specific TCRs recognized epitopes lying outside the regions that are mutated in the B.1.351 and B.1.1.7 variants. After two AZD1222 doses, spike-specific TCR breadth and depth were significantly higher than at day 0 and than in MenACWY recipients. Conclusions about previously exposed vaccinees are limited, since just five to seven AZD1222 recipients were seropositive for SARS-CoV-2 at baseline. CD4 TCRs associated with the vaccine covered the entire spike protein, and the dominant responses were in regions 160-218 and 743-854. The 56-69-year group was small, and its depth increase did not reach significance, likely because of low power. Because no samples from the day 14 peak response were available, repertoires could be characterized only after the peak T cell response. Participants were mostly white British and included more females than males, and it was suggested by the authors that clonal diversity may have been underestimated.

V ends up 0 bases short and J 8 bases short, with an unmatched junction base count of 8. Its CDR3 holds 16 amino acids, cysteine through phenylalanine. The sequence is cut down to CDR3 DNA, 48 bases in frame from base 1. According to the germline V gene, CDR1 reads KGHSH and CDR2 reads LQKENI. The CDR3 regions of human TCRbeta chains were subjected to immunosequencing. The authors processed their data as follows. TCRs in the repertoires were compared against a reference library of SARS-CoV-2-specific TCRs that had been generated with the MIRA antigen-specificity platform. Breadth was defined as the fraction of unique TCRs that were SARS-CoV-2-associated. Depth was defined as the fraction of total T cells that were SARS-CoV-2-associated. Each spike-specific TCR was assigned to its reactive spike region and to a CD4 or CD8 class using the MIRA data. Log10-transformed breadth and depth values were compared by one-way ANOVA with Sidak's multiple comparisons tests. TCRdb took over this immuneACCESS table, retaining in-frame rearrangements with V and J assigned. Such tables are incomplete; in checked studies, under half of the missing clones stem from an unresolved V gene, and the remainder is unexplained. V, J and clone size reflect that table, while D and trimming were determined from the DNA. This sample comprises tens of thousands of clones, over 80% of them detected only once. The ten largest clones capture about 18% of the sample.

This specimen was peripheral blood, taken 28 days after the second AZD1222 dose. The chain joins TRBV18 to TRBJ2-1, with TRBD2 identical over 9 junction bases. The sequence was obtained from an adult who received the AZD1222 COVID-19 vaccine. In nucleotide form, the sequence is TGTGCCAGCTCACCACCTCTGCGGGGGGGATTCTATGAGCAGTTCTTC. This translates into CASSPPLRGGFYEQFF.